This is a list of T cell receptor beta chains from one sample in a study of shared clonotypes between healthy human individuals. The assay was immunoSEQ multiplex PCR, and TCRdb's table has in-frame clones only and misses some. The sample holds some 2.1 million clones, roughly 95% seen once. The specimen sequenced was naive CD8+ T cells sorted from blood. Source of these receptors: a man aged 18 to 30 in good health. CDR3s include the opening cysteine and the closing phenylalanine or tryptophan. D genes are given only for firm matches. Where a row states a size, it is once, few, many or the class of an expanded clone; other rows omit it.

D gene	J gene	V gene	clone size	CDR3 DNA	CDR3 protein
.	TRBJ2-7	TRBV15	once	TGTGCCACCAGCGGTGACGGTACCTACGAGCAGTACTTC	CATSGDGTYEQYF
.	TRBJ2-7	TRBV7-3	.	TGTGCCAGCAGCCTTACATTGGGCTACGAGCAGTACTTC	CASSLTLGYEQYF
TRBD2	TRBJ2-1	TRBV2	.	TGTGCCAGCAGTGAAGCGGCTAGCGGGGGGTCCTACAATGAGCAGTTCTTC	CASSEAASGGSYNEQFF
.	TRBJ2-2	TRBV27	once	TGTGCCAGCAGTTTTAATGGCGCGGGCACCGGGGAGCTGTTTTTT	CASSFNGAGTGELFF
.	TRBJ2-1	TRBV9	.	TGTGCCAGCAGCGAGTCCGGGACCTACAATGAGCAGTTCTTC	CASSESGTYNEQFF
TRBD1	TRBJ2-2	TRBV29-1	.	TGCAGCGTTATAACAGGGGGCGACCAAGACACCGGGGAGCTGTTTTTT	CSVITGGDQDTGELFF
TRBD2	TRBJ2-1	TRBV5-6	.	TGTGCCAGCAGCACGGGACTAGCGGGAAATGAGCAGTTCTTC	CASSTGLAGNEQFF
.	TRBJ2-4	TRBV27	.	TGTGCCAGCAGTCGCGAGACTGAGAGAAACATTCAGTACTTC	CASSRETERNIQYF
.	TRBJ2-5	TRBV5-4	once	TGTGCCAGCACCCTCCCGGATAAGACCCAGTACTTC	CASTLPDKTQYF
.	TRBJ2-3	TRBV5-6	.	TGTGCCAGCAGCTCCTCGGACCGGGCATCTAGCACAGATACGCAGTATTTT	CASSSSDRASSTDTQYF
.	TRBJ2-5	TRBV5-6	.	TGTGCCAGCAGCTGGGACGAAGGAGAGACCCAGTACTTC	CASSWDEGETQYF
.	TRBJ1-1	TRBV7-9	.	TGTGCCAGCAGCCCTCGCGAGGGTTGGGGCACTGAAGCTTTCTTT	CASSPREGWGTEAFF
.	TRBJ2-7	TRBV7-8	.	TGTGCCAGCAGCTTATCAGCCGGGGACAACTACGAGCAGTACTTC	CASSLSAGDNYEQYF
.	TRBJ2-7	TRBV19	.	TGTGCCAGTAGTCTAGTGGCCGGGGACGAGCAGTACTTC	CASSLVAGDEQYF
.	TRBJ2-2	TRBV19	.	TGTGCCAGTAGTCTTCTGCTCAGCACCGGGGAGCTGTTTTTT	CASSLLLSTGELFF
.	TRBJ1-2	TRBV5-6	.	TGTGCCAGCAGAGTGCAGGGGATAGATGGCTACACCTTC	CASRVQGIDGYTF
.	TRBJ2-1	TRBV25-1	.	TGTGCCAGCAGTGATGGGGGTGGGTCCTACAATGAGCAGTTCTTC	CASSDGGGSYNEQFF
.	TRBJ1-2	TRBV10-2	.	TGCGCCAGCAGTGAGACAGAACCGATCTATGGCTACACCTTC	CASSETEPIYGYTF
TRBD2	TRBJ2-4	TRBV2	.	TGTGCCAGCAGTGAACCCCCCCGGGCGGGGGTAGCCAAAAACATTCAGTACTTC	CASSEPPRAGVAKNIQYF
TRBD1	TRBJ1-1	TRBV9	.	TGTGCCAGCAGCCAGAGACAGGGAGGCACTGAAGCTTTCTTT	CASSQRQGGTEAFF
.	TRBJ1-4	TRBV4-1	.	TGCGCCAGCAGCCTGCGACAGGATAATGAAAAACTGTTTTTT	CASSLRQDNEKLFF
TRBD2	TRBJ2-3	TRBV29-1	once	TGCAGCGTCGGTGGGACTAGCGGGAGGGGCACAGATACGCAGTATTTT	CSVGGTSGRGTDTQYF
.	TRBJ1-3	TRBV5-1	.	TGCGCCAGCAGCCCCGGACGGAACTCTGGAAACACCATATATTTT	CASSPGRNSGNTIYF
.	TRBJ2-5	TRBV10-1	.	TGCGCCAGCAGTGAGTATCACGGGAGCGGAGAGACCCAGTACTTC	CASSEYHGSGETQYF
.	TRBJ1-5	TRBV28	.	TGTGCCAGCAGCGATGTCGGGGGAGTGGAGCCCCAGCATTTT	CASSDVGGVEPQHF
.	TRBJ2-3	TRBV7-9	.	TGTGCCAGCAGCTCCCGGACAGATACGCAGTATTTT	CASSSRTDTQYF
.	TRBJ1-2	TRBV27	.	TGTGCCAGCAGCCGAGGGGCGACGTATGGCTACACCTTC	CASSRGATYGYTF
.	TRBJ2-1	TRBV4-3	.	TGCGCCAGCAGCCAAGATGGGCCTAGCGCGAGCTCCTACAATGAGCAGTTCTTC	CASSQDGPSASSYNEQFF
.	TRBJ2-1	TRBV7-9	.	TGTGCCAGCAGCTGGGATCCGGAGCAGTTCTTC	CASSWDPEQFF
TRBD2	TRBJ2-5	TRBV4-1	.	TGCGCCAGCAGCCAGAAATATGCACCGGGACTAGCGGGAGTGAATCGAGAGACCCAGTACTTC	CASSQKYAPGLAGVNRETQYF
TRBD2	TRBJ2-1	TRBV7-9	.	TGTGCCAGCAGCTTCGGGACTATAATATACAATGAGCAGTTCTTC	CASSFGTIIYNEQFF
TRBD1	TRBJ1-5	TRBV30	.	TGTGCCTGGAGCCTCGGACAGGGCAATCAGCCCCAGCATTTT	CAWSLGQGNQPQHF
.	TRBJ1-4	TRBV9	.	TGTGCCAGCAGCACAGCAACTAATGAAAAACTGTTTTTT	CASSTATNEKLFF
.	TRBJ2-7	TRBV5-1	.	TGCGCCAGCAGCTTGGACGGCCTCTACGAGCAGTACTTC	CASSLDGLYEQYF
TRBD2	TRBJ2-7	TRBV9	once	TGTGCCAGCAGCGTAGCTGCGGGGGTCGACGAGCAGTACTTC	CASSVAAGVDEQYF
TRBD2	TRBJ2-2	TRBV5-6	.	TGTGCCAGCAGCCGGACTAGCGGGAGTTACACCGGGGAGCTGTTTTTT	CASSRTSGSYTGELFF
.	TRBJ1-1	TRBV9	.	TGTGCCAGCAGCGACACGGGCACCATGAACACTGAAGCTTTCTTT	CASSDTGTMNTEAFF
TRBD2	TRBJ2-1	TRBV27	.	TGTGCCAGCAGTTTGGAACTAGCGGGCAGTAATGAGCAGTTCTTC	CASSLELAGSNEQFF
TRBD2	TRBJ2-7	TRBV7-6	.	TGTGCCAGCAGCTTACGACTAGCGGAGCGGTACGAGCAGTACTTC	CASSLRLAERYEQYF
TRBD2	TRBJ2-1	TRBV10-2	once	TGCGCCAGCAGTGCTACGGCTAGCGGGATGGGGGATGAGCAGTTCTTC	CASSATASGMGDEQFF
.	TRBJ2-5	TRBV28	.	TGTGCCAGTCTAAGGGGGTCGCTTAGGGGAGAGACCCAGTACTTC	CASLRGSLRGETQYF
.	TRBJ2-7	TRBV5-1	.	TGCGCCAGCAGCTTGGAGGGAACCTACGAGCAGTACTTC	CASSLEGTYEQYF
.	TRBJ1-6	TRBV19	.	TGTGCCAGTAGTAAATCCCCTTCCGGGGGGCCGTTTTCACCCCTCCACTTT	CASSKSPSGGPFSPLHF
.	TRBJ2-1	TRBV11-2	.	TGTGCCAGCAGCTCCTCTCTTCTAGCGAATGAGCAGTTCTTC	CASSSSLLANEQFF
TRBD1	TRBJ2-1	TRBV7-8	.	TGTGCCAGCAGCTTGACAGGGAATAAGGGTGAGCAGTTCTTC	CASSLTGNKGEQFF